This TCR beta chain came from a study of blood T cell repertoires in COVID-19. Authors' processing steps: Cell counts per sample came from amplifying reference gene primers. Using immunoSEQ multiplex PCR, the repertoire was profiled, and TCRdb retains in-frame clones only, with some absent. The V and J calls and the clone size are those of that table, but D and trimming were determined from the DNA. The table shows about 250,000 clones, with around 88% occurring only once. The CDR3 spans 17 residues. V was shortened by 2 bases and J by 5 bases, with 19 bases between the two germline ends. Germline V gene data show CDR1 as LGHNA and CDR2 as YNFKEQ.

This sequence originates from a woman at least 80 years old with COVID-19, enrolled during active disease. Sequencing was carried out using peripheral blood. V gene TRBV4-2 combines with J gene TRBJ2-1; the D gene is possibly TRBD2 (6 bases). The CDR3 here is CASSQLRSSGGDNEQFF. For the CDR3, the DNA is TGTGCCAGCAGCCAACTCCGTAGTAGCGGAGGGGACAATGAGCAGTTCTTC.